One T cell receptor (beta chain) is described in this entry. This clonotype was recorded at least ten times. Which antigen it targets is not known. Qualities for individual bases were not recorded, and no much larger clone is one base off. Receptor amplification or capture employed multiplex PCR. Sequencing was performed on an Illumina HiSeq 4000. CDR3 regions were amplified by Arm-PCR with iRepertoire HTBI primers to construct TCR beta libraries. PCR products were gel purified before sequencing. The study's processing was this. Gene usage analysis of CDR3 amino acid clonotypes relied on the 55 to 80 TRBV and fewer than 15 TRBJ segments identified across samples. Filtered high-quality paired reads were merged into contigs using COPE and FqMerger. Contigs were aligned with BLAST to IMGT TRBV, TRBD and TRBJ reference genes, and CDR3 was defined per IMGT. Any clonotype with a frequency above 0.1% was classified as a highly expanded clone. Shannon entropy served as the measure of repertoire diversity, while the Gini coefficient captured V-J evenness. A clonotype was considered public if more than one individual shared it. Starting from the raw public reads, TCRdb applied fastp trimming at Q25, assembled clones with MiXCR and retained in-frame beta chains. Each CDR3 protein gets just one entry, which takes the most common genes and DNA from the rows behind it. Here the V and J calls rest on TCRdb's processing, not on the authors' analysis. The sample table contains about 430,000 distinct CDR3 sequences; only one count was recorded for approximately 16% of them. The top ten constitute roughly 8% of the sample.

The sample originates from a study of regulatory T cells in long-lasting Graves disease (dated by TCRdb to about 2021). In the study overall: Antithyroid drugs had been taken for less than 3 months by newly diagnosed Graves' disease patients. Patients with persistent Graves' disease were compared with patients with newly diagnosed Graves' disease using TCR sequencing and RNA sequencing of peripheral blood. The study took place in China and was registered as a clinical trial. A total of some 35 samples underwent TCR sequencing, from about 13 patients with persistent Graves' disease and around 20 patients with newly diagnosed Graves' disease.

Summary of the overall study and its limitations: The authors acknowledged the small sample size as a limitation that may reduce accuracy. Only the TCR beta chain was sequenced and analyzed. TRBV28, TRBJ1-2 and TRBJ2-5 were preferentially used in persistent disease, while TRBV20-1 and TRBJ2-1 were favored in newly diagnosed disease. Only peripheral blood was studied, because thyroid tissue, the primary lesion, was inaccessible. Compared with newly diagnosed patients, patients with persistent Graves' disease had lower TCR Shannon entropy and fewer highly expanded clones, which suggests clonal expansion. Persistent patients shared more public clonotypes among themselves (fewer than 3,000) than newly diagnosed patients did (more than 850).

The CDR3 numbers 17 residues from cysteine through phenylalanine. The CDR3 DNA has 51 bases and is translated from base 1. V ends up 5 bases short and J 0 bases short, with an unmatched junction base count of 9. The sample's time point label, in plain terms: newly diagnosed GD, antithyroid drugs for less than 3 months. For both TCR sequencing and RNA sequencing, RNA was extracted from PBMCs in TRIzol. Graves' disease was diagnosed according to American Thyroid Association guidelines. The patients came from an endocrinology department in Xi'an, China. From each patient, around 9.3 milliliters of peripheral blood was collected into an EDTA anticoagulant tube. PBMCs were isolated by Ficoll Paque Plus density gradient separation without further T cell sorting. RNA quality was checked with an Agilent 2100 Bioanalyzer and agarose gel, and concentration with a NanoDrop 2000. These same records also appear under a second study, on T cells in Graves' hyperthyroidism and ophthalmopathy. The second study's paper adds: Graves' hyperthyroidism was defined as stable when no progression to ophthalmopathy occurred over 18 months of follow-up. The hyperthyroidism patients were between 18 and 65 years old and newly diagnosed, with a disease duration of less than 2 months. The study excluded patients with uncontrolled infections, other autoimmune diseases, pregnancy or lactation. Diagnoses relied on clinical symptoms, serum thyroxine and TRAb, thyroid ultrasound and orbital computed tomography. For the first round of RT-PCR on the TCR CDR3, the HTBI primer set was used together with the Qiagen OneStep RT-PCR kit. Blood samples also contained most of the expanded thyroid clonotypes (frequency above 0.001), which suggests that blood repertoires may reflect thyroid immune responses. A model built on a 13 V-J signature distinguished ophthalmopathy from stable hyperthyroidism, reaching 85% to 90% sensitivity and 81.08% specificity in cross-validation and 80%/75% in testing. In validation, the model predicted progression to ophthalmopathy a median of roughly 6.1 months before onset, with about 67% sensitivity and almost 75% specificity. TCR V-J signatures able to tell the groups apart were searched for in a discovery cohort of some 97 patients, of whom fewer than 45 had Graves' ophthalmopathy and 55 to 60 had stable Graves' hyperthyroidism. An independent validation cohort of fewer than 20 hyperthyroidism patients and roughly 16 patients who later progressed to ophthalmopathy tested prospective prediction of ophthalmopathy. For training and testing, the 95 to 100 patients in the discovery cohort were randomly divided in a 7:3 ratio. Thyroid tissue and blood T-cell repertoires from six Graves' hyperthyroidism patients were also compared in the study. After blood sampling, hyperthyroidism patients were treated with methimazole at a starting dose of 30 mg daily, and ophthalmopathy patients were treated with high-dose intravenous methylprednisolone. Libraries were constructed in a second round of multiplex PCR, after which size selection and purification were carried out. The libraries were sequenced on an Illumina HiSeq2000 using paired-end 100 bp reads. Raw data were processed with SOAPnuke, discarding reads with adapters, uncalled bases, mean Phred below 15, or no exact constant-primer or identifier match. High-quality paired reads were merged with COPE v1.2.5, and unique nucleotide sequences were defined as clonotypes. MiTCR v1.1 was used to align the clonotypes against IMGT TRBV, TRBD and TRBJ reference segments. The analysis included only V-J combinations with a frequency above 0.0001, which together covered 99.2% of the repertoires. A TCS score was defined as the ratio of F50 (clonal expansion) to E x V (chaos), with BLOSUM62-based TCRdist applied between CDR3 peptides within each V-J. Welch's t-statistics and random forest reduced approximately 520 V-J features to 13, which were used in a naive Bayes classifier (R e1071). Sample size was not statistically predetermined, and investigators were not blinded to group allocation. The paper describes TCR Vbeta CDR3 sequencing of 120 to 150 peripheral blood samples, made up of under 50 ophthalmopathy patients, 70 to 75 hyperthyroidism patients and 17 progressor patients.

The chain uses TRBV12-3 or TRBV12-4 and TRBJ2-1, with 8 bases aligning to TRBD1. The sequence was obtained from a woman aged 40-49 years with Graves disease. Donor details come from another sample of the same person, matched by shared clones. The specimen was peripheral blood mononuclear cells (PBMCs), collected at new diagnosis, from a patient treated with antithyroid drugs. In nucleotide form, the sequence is TGTGCCAGCAGTCTGACAGGGGCTATGACCTCCTACAATGAGCAGTTCTTC. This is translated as CASSLTGAMTSYNEQFF.